This record concerns one TCR beta chain sequence. The antigen is not known. Method: immunoSEQ multiplex PCR; TCRdb's copy keeps in-frame clones and lacks some. The sample lists around 95,000 clones; around 90% were seen once. The data stem from a study of T cell responses to AZD1222 COVID-19 vaccine. The study, taken as a whole, reports: Recipients of two AZD1222 doses showed rising Spike-specific TCR breadth and depth. Clonal diversity was possibly underestimated, and the donors were mostly white British, with more females.

This specimen consisted of peripheral blood, obtained on day 0 of AZD1222 vaccination. This TCR was sampled from an adult in good health.

The CDR3 DNA follows: TGCGCCAGCTCAGCAGCGAGTGTCACAGATACGCAGTATTTT. This encodes CASSAASVTDTQYF. The chain links TRBV5-1 to TRBJ2-3; D not resolved. V lost 7 bases and J lost 2, with 14 bases in between. The germline gives CDR1 SGHRS, CDR2 YFSETQ. The CDR3 is 14 amino acids.